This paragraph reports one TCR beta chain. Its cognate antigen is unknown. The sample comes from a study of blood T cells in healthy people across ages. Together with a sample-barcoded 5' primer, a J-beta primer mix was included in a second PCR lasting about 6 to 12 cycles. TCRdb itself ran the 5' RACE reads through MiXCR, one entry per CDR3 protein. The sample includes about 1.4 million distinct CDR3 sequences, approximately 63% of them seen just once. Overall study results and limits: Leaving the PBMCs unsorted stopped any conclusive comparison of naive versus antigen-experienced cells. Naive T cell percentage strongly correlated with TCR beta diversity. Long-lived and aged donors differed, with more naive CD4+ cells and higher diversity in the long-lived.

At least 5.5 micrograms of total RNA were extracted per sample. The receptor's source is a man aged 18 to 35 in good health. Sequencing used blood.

Here the CDR3 DNA reads TGTGCCAGCAGCCAAGATCAGGGCAATATCTACGAGCAGTACTTC. Its protein product is CASSQDQGNIYEQYF. The J gene is TRBJ2-7, the V gene TRBV3-1; D perhaps matches TRBD1 (5 bases). Trimming stripped 0 bases from V and 3 bases from J, with 12 bases between. The CDR3 has 15 residues. The germline V gene has CDR1 LGHDT and CDR2 YNNKEL (reference sequence).